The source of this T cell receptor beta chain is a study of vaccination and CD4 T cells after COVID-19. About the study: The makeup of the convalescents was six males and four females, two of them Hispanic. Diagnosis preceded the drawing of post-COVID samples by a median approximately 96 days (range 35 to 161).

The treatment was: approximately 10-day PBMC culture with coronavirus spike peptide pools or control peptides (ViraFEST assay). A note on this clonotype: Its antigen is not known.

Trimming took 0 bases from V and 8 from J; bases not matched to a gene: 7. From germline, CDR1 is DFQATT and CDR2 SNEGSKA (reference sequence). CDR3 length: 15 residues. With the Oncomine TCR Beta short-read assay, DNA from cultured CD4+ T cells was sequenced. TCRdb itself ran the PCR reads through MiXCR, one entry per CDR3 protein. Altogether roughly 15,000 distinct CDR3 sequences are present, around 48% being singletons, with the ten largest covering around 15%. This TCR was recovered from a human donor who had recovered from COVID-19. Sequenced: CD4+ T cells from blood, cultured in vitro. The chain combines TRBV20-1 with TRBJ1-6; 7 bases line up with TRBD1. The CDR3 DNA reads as TGCAGTGCTAGAGATAGGGGGCGGGTCTATTCACCCCTCCACTTT. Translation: CSARDRGRVYSPLHF.